These 25 T cell receptor beta chains came from one sample sequenced in a study of T cells in Graves' hyperthyroidism and ophthalmopathy. RNA transcripts provided the source from which TCR beta CDR3 regions were amplified. Using the HTBI primer set, a first-round RT-PCR was run on the TCR CDR3. From the multiplex PCR reads, TCRdb called clonotypes with MiXCR, one entry per CDR3 protein. The sample includes roughly 500,000 distinct CDR3 sequences, approximately 48% of them seen just once. The sequencing input was peripheral blood or thyroid tissue (not recorded which). These TCRs come from an adult woman with Graves' disease, either hyperthyroidism or ophthalmopathy (not recorded which).

The rearrangement joins TRBV20-1 to TRBJ1-1; the D is unclear. V was clipped by 6 bases and J by 3 bases, with 8 bases between them. Germline lookup yields CDR1 DFQATT and CDR2 SNEGSKA (reference sequence). The CDR3 extends over 11 amino acids. The CDR3 DNA reads as TGCAGTGCGGTCGAGGACACTGAAGCTTTCTTT. Translating it yields CSAVEDTEAFF.

The J gene is TRBJ2-7, the V gene TRBV6-6; TRBD1 aligns across 9 bases. Looked up from germline, CDR1 is MNHNY and CDR2 is SVGAGI (reference sequence). The CDR3 consists of 15 residues. V lost 4 bases and J lost 2; bases outside the gene matches: 6. CDR3 coding DNA: TGTGCCAGCAGTTCCCGGGACAGGGCTCCCTACGAGCAGTACTTC. Translation gives CASSSRDRAPYEQYF.

In its sample, this clonotype was seen many times. This CDR3 reads CASSASRGQETQYF. As DNA, the CDR3 is TGTGCCAGCAGCGCCTCCAGGGGGCAAGAGACCCAGTACTTC. The J gene is TRBJ2-5, the V gene TRBV5-6; 7 bases map to TRBD1. Trimming at V came to 4 bases and at J to 2 bases, leaving 5 bases not matched to a gene. The CDR3 has 14 residues. Germline V gene sequence: CDR1 SGHDT, CDR2 YYEEEE.

The gene calls are TRBV7-2 and TRBJ2-5, with D possibly being TRBD2 (6 bases). Trimming removed 5 bases from V and 0 bases from J, with 13 bases in between. Germline V gives CDR1 SGHTA, CDR2 FQGNSA. The CDR3 loop spans 15 amino acids. CDR3 amino acids: CASSGFGGYQETQYF. In nucleotides, the CDR3 is TGTGCCAGCAGCGGATTTGGGGGGTACCAAGAGACCCAGTACTTC.

This clonotype was recorded at least ten times. In DNA form, the CDR3 reads TGTGCCAGCAGTCCCGCAGGGGCGGGGGGCTACACCTTC. Its protein product is CASSPAGAGGYTF. The J gene is TRBJ1-2, the V gene TRBV25-1; the D gene is possibly TRBD1 (6 bases). The CDR3 spans 13 residues. V was cut by 5 bases and J by 8 bases, with 15 bases left in between. CDR1 and CDR2 from the germline V gene are MGHDK and SYGVNS.

V and J are TRBV4-1 and TRBJ1-2; no definite D call. Germline CDR1 MGHRA, CDR2 YSYEKL. Trimming took off 0 bases at V and 2 bases at J, with 10 bases between the two ends. The CDR3 sequence is 15 residues long. The CDR3 spells CASSQEGGNNYGYTF. DNA of the CDR3: TGCGCCAGCAGCCAAGAAGGAGGGAACAACTATGGCTACACCTTC.

This clonotype was seen ten or more times. This chain uses TRBV12-3 or TRBV12-4 with TRBJ1-6, with D tentatively TRBD1 (5 bases). The CDR3 covers 14 residues. V was cut by 6 bases and J by 7 bases, with 13 bases left in between. CDR3 nucleotide sequence: TGTGCCAGCAGCTTATCCGGGGCCAATTCACCCCTCCACTTT. Its protein product is CASSLSGANSPLHF.

There are many counts of this clonotype. The chain recombines TRBV4-1 with TRBJ1-5, with D hard to call. In germline, CDR1 is MGHRA, CDR2 YSYEKL. Trimming shortened V by 0 bases and J by 4 bases, and 4 bases separated the two germline ends. This CDR3 is built from 13 residues. The DNA of the CDR3 is TGCGCCAGCAGCCAAGATGGGAATCAGCCCCAGCATTTT. This translates into CASSQDGNQPQHF.

To note about this clonotype: This is likely a read error, given that the CDR3 carries no conserved phenylalanine or tryptophan at its end. CDR3 nucleotide sequence: TGTGCCAGCAGTCGGGGGCGAAGGCAAAACGAGCAGTACCTC. It translates to CASSRGRRQNEQYL. The rearrangement links TRBV28 to TRBJ2-7, with D perhaps matching TRBD1 or TRBD2 (6 bases each). Germline values: CDR1 MDHEN, CDR2 SYDVKM. The CDR3 has 14 residues. V was cut by 5 bases and J by 5 bases, with 16 bases left in between.

This clonotype was found a few times. This sequence joins TRBV10-3 and TRBJ2-5; D might be TRBD2 (6 bases). Germline V lookup: CDR1 ENHRY, CDR2 SYGVKD. V lost 6 bases, J lost 1 base, and 21 bases lay in between. The CDR3 has 17 amino acids. The CDR3: CAIRPGGGLAGQETQYF. The CDR3 DNA reads TGTGCCATCAGACCTGGTGGGGGGTTGGCTGGCCAAGAGACCCAGTACTTC.

This clonotype showed up many times. The J gene is TRBJ2-5, the V gene TRBV7-2; 8 positions match TRBD2. The V and J ends lost 1 base and 3 bases, in that order; junction bases with no gene match: 1. CDR1 and CDR2 from the germline V gene are SGHTA and FQGNSA. The CDR3 is made up of 14 amino acids. The CDR3 DNA sequence: TGTGCCAGCAGCTTAGAACTAGCGGAAGAGACCCAGTACTTC. Translated: CASSLELAEETQYF.

The sample holds one count of this clonotype. The chain recombines TRBV19 with TRBJ2-2, with 8 bases identical to TRBD1. Trimming at V came to 5 bases and at J to 3 bases, leaving 8 bases not matched to a gene. Germline CDR1 and CDR2: LNHDA and SQIVND (reference sequence). The CDR3 has 16 amino acids. Here the CDR3 reads CASSLRQGSDTGELFF. Written as DNA, the CDR3 is TGTGCCAGTAGTCTTCGACAGGGGAGCGACACCGGGGAGCTGTTTTTT.

Ten or more counts support this clonotype. This chain links TRBV14 with TRBJ2-2; tentatively, D is TRBD2 (6 bases). Germline V lookup: CDR1 SGHDN, CDR2 FVKESK. This CDR3 has 16 residues. Trimming stripped 3 bases from V and 3 bases from J, with 14 bases between. CDR3 loop: CASSHLLATDTGELFF. Written as DNA, the CDR3 is TGTGCCAGCAGCCACCTCCTAGCGACGGACACCGGGGAGCTGTTTTTT.

In this sample, this clonotype turned up many times. V and J are TRBV20-1 and TRBJ2-2; TRBD2 matches 10 bases. The CDR3 extends over 13 amino acids. The junction had 3 bases not matched to a gene; V was cut back by 5 bases and J by 6 bases. CDR1 and CDR2 (germline): DFQATT, SNEGSKA (reference sequence). The CDR3 spells CSASSGSAGELFF. DNA of the CDR3: TGCAGTGCTTCTAGCGGGAGCGCCGGGGAGCTGTTTTTT.

In this sample, this clonotype turned up many times. This chain links TRBV11-2 with TRBJ1-5; D is unclear. Looked up from germline, CDR1 is SGHAT and CDR2 is FQNNGV. The CDR3 has 13 amino acids. The V end lost 4 bases, the J end lost 6 bases, and 10 bases lay between the germline ends. The CDR3 here is CASSSSRGQPQHF. In nucleotides, the CDR3 is TGTGCCAGCAGCTCCAGCCGGGGTCAGCCCCAGCATTTT.

The chain couples TRBV3-1 to TRBJ2-3; D is ambiguous. Germline CDR1 is LGHDT and CDR2 is YNNKEL (reference sequence). The CDR3 contains 14 residues. The V end was cut by 5 bases, the J end by 4 bases, with 13 bases between. In DNA form, the CDR3 reads TGTGCCAGCAGCGTCCGTATGATCCCAGATACGCAGTATTTT. Its protein is CASSVRMIPDTQYF.

This clonotype was recorded at least ten times. This rearrangement joins TRBV5-1 to TRBJ1-2; D not certain. The CDR3 loop spans 14 amino acids. V lost 3 bases and J lost 5, with 14 bases in between. Germline V gene sequence: CDR1 SGHRS, CDR2 YFSETQ. The DNA of the CDR3 is TGCGCCAGCAGCTCGGAGAGGGTGGGTTATGGCTACACCTTC. It codes for CASSSERVGYGYTF. The entire variable domain, with the rest obtained from reference TRBV5-1 and TRBJ1-2, is as follows: KAGVTQTPRYLIKTRGQQVTLSCSPISGHRSVSWYQQTPGQGLQFLFEYFSETQRNKGNFPGRFSGRQFSNSRSEMNVSTLELGDSALYLCASSSERVGYGYTFGSGTRLTVV.

This clonotype was recorded a few times. The gene calls are TRBV7-3 and TRBJ2-6; 8 bases agree with TRBD1. V shed 2 bases, J shed 0 bases, and the junction held 9 bases outside the gene matches. CDR1 SGHTA and CDR2 FQGTGA come from the germline V gene. The CDR3 runs to 19 residues. As DNA, the CDR3 is TGTGCCAGCAGCTTACTCTTGGACAGGGTAATCTCTGGGGCCAACGTCCTGACTTTC. It yields the protein CASSLLLDRVISGANVLTF.

This clonotype showed up many times. The CDR3 protein is CASFWTGSGYTF. CDR3 DNA: TGTGCCAGCTTTTGGACAGGGTCTGGCTACACCTTC. The J gene is TRBJ1-2, the V gene TRBV2, with 8 bases lining up with TRBD1. The CDR3 runs 12 residues. CDR1 SNHLY and CDR2 FYNNEI come from the germline V gene. J gave up 7 bases and V 8 bases, and 6 bases lay outside the gene matches.

In the case of this clonotype: The junction and the germline gene differ at one end; a read error may be behind it. The chain carries TRBV20-1 and TRBJ2-6; a possible D gene is TRBD2 (6 bases). The V gene's germline CDR1 is DFQATT and CDR2 SNEGSKA (reference sequence). CDR3 size: 16 residues. The DNA for the CDR3 is TGCAGTGCAGCCAGCGGGCCTGACTCTAGGGCCAACGTCCTGGCTTTC. Amino acid sequence: CSAASGPDSRANVLAF.

Many counts were recorded for this clonotype. The rearrangement links TRBV15 to TRBJ2-5; TRBD2 agrees at 8 bases. Germline V lookup: CDR1 LNHNV, CDR2 YYDKDF (reference sequence). This CDR3 region has 15 residues. V shed 3 bases and J 3 bases; nucleotides not matched to a gene: 6. The CDR3 sequence: CATSSAPGLEETQYF. The CDR3 DNA reads TGTGCCACCAGCAGTGCCCCGGGACTAGAAGAGACCCAGTACTTC.

The V gene is TRBV28, the J gene TRBJ2-7; possibly TRBD1 or TRBD2 for D (5 bases each). Trimming took off 5 bases at V and 3 bases at J, with 17 bases between the two ends. Germline loops: CDR1 MDHEN, CDR2 SYDVKM. This CDR3 is 15 amino acids long. The CDR3 loop is CASSRVPGRIYEQYF. CDR3 sequence (DNA): TGTGCCAGCAGTAGAGTTCCGGGACGGATCTACGAGCAGTACTTC.

The J gene is TRBJ2-7, the V gene TRBV5-1; a possible D gene is TRBD2 (6 bases). V lost 4 bases, J lost 0 bases, and 14 bases lay in between. The CDR3 consists of 15 residues. Germline V gene data show CDR1 as SGHRS and CDR2 as YFSETQ. In nucleotides, the CDR3 is TGCGCCAGCAGCACGGACTACTCAAGCTCCTACGAGCAGTACTTC. It is translated as CASSTDYSSSYEQYF.

This chain connects TRBV6-5 to TRBJ1-2, with D uncertain. V was trimmed by 2 bases and J by 8 bases, leaving 6 bases between them. Germline V CDR1 and CDR2: MNHEY, SVGAGI. The CDR3 is made up of 11 amino acids. In DNA form, the CDR3 reads TGTGCCAGCAGTTACGTCAGGGGCTACACCTTC. Protein: CASSYVRGYTF.

The sample holds many counts of this clonotype. The V and J genes are TRBV28 and TRBJ2-7; D ambiguous. The CDR3 loop spans 10 amino acids. Trimming removed 5 bases from V and 12 bases from J, with 11 bases in between. From germline, CDR1 is MDHEN and CDR2 SYDVKM. CDR3 sequence (DNA): TGTGCCAGCAGTGACCGTGGGATGTACTTC. Translation: CASSDRGMYF.